This T cell receptor beta chain stems from a study of blood T cell repertoires in COVID-19. Produced via immunoSEQ multiplex PCR; TCRdb's table is partial and in-frame only. The sample carries 75,000 to 100,000 clones, around nine tenths recorded once. Germline CDR1 is KGHSH and CDR2 is LQKENI. This CDR3 is built from 14 residues. J lost 7 bases, V lost 3 bases, and 4 bases had no gene match. The chain recombines TRBV18 with TRBJ2-2, with TRBD1 identical over 8 bases. Sequenced: peripheral blood. This TCR derives from a man older than 75 with acute or convalescent COVID-19. In DNA form, the CDR3 reads TGTGCCAGCTCACCCCGGACAGGGAACGGGGAGCTGTTTTTT. It translates to CASSPRTGNGELFF.